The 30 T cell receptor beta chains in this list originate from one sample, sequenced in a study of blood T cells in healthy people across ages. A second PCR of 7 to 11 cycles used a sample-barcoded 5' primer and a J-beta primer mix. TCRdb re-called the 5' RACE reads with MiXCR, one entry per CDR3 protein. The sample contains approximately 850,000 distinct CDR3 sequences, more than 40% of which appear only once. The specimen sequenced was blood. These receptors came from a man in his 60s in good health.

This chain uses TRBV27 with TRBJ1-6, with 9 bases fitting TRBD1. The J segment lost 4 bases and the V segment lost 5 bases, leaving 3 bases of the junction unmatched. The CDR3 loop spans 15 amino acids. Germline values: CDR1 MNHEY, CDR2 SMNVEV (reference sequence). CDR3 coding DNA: TGTGCCAGCAGTAAGGGACAGGGTTATAATTCACCCCTCCACTTT. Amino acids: CASSKGQGYNSPLHF.

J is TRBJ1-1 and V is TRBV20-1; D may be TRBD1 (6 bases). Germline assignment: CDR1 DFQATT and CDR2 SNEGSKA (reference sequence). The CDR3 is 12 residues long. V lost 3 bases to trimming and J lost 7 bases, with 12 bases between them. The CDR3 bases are TGCAGTGCTAGGAGGGGGGGGAATGAAGCTTTCTTT. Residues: CSARRGGNEAFF.

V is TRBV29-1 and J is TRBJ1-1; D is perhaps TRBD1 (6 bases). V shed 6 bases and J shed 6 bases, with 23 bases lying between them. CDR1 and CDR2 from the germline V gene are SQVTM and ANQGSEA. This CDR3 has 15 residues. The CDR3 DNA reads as TGCAGCGTGACTCTCGGGGTACAGGGTCATTCTGAAGCTTTCTTT. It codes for CSVTLGVQGHSEAFF.

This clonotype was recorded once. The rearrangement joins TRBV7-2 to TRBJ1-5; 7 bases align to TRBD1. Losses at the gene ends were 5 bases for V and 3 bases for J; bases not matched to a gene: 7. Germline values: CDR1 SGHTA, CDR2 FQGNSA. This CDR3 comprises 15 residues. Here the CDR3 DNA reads TGTGCCAGCAGCCAAATGACAGGGTACAATCAGCCCCAGCATTTT. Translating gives CASSQMTGYNQPQHF.

The CDR3 is CASRTSLASFF. CDR3 DNA: TGTGCCAGCAGAACTAGCCTAGCATCGTTCTTC. The rearrangement links TRBV7-2 to TRBJ2-1; tentative D call: TRBD2 (6 bases). This CDR3 has 11 residues. Germline lookup yields CDR1 SGHTA and CDR2 FQGNSA. V lost 6 bases and J lost 15, with 15 bases in between.

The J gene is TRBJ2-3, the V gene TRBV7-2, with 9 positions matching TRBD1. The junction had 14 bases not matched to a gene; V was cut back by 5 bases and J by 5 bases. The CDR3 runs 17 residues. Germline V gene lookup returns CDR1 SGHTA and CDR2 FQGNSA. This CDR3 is CASSLRGPGQGLDTQYF. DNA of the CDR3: TGTGCCAGCAGCCTTAGGGGACCGGGACAGGGTCTAGATACGCAGTATTTT.

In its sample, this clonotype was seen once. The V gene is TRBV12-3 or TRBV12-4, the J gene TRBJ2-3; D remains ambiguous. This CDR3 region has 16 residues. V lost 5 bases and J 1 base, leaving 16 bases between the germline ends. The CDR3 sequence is CASSPASASGTDTQYF. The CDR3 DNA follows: TGTGCCAGCAGTCCCGCGTCCGCCTCGGGCACAGATACGCAGTATTTT.

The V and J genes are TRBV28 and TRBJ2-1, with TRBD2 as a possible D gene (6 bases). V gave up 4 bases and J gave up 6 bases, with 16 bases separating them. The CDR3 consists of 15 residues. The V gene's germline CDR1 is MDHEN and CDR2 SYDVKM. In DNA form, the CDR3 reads TGTGCCAGCAGTTCTATGGGGGGAATCTGCAATGAGCAGTTCTTC. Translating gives CASSSMGGICNEQFF. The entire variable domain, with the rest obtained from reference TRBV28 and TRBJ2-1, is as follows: DVKVTQSSRYLVKRTGEKVFLECVQDMDHENMFWYRQDPGLGLRLIYFSYDVKMKEKGDIPEGYSVSREKKERFSLILESASTNQTSMYLCASSSMGGICNEQFFGPGTRLTVL.

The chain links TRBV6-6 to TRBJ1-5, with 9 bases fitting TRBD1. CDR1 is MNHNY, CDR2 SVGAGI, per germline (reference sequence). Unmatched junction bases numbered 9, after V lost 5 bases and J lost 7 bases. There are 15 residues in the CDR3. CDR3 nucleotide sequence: TGTGCCAGCAGTCAGGGCAGGGGGACAGGGCAGCCCCAGCATTTT. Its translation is CASSQGRGTGQPQHF.

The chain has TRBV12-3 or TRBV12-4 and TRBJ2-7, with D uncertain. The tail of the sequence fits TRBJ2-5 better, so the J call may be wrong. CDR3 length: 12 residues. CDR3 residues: CASGPSGGTQYF. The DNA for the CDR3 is TGTGCCAGCGGTCCGTCCGGCGGGACCCAGTACTTC.

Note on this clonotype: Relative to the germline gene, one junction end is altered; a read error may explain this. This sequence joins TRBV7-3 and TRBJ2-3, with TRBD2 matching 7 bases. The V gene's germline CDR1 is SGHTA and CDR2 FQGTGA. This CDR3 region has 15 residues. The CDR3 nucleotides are TGTGCCAGCACCCAAACGGGGGGTTCCTCAGATACGCGGTATTTT. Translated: CASTQTGGSSDTRYF.

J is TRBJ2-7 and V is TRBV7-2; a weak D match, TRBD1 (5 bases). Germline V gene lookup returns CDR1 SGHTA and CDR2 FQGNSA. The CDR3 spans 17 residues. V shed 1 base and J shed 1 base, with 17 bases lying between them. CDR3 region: CASSLEAGISESYEQYF. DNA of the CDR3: TGTGCCAGCAGCTTAGAGGCAGGGATCAGTGAGTCCTACGAGCAGTACTTC.

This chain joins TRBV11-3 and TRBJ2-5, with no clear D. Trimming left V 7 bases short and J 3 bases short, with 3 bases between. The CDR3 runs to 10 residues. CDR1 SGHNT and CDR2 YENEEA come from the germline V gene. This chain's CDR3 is CASNKETQYF. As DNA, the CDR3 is TGTGCCAGCAACAAAGAGACCCAGTACTTC.

The CDR3 nucleotides read TGCAGCGGGTCCGGGACGGTGCAAACAGATACGCAGTATTTT. Its protein is CSGSGTVQTDTQYF. The genes are TRBV29-1 and TRBJ2-3, with D perhaps being TRBD1 or TRBD2 (5 bases each). V was clipped by 7 bases and J by 3 bases, with 17 bases between them. Per germline, CDR1 SQVTM and CDR2 ANQGSEA. The CDR3 covers 14 residues.

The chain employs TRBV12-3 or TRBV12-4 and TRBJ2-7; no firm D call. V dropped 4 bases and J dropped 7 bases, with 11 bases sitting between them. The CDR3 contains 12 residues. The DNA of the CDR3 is TGTGCCAGCAGTTCCGACGTATGGGAGCAGTACTTC. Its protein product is CASSSDVWEQYF.

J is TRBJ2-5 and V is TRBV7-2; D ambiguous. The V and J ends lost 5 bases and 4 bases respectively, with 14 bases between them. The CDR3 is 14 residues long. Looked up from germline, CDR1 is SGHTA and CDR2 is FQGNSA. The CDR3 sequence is CASSPPGVGETQYF. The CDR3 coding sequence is TGTGCCAGCAGCCCGCCCGGTGTGGGAGAGACCCAGTACTTC.

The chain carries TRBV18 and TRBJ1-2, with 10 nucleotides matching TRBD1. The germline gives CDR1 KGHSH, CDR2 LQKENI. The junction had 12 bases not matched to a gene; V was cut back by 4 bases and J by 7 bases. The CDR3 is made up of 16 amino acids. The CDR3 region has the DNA TGTGCCAGCTCACGCGAGCCGGGACAGGGGCCTCGTGGCTACACCTTC. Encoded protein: CASSREPGQGPRGYTF.

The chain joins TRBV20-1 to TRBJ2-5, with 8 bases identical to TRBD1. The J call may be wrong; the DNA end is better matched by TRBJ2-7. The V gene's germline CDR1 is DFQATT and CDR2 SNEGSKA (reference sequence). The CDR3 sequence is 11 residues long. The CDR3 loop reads CSAQDRDEQYF. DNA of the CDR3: TGCAGTGCCCAGGACAGGGACGAGCAGTACTTC.

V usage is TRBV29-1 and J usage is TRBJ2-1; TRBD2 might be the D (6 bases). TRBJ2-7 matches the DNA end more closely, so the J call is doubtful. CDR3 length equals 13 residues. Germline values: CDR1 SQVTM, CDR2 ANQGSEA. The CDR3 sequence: CSAASEYYNEQYF. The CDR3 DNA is TGCAGCGCCGCTAGCGAATACTACAATGAGCAGTACTTC.

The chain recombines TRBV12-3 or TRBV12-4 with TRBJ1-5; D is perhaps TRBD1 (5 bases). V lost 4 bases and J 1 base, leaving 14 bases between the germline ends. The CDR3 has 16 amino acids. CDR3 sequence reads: CASSYMPGPSNQPQHF. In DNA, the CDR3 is TGTGCCAGCAGTTATATGCCAGGGCCCAGCAATCAGCCCCAGCATTTT.

In DNA form, the CDR3 reads TGTGCCAGCTCACCGGACAGGGCGGATCAGCCCCAGCATTTT. This sequence encodes CASSPDRADQPQHF. The gene calls are TRBV18 and TRBJ1-5, with 8 bases lining up with TRBD1. The CDR3 runs to 14 residues. With 3 bases clipped from V and 5 bases from J, the junction kept 3 bases outside the gene matches. Germline V CDR1 and CDR2: KGHSH, LQKENI.

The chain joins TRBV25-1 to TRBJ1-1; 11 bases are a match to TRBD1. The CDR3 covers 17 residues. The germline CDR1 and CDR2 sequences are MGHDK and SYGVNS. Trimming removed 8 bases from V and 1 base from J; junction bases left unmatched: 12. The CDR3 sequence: CASSHRTGGLGNTEAFF. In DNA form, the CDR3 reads TGTGCCAGCTCCCATCGGACAGGGGGCTTGGGGAACACTGAAGCTTTCTTT.

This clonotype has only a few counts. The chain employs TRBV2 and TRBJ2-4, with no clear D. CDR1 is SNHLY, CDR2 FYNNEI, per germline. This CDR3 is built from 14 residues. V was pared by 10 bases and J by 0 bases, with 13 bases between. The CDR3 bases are TGTGCCATTCAAGACCTTTTAGCCAAAAACATTCAGTACTTC. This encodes CAIQDLLAKNIQYF.

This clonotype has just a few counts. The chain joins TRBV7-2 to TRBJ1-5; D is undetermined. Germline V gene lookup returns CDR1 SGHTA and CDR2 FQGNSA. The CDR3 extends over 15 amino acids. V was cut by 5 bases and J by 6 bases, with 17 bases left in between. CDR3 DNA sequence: TGTGCCAGCAGCCAAAGTGGCAGCCGAGGTCAGCCCCAGCATTTT. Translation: CASSQSGSRGQPQHF.

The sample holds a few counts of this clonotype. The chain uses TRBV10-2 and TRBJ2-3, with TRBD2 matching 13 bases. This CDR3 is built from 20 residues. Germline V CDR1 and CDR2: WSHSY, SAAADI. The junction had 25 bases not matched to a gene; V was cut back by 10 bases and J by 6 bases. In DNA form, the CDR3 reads TGCGCCAACAATGGGACTAGCGGGGAATCGGGTGGCTTCGACTGGGATACGCAGTATTTT. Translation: CANNGTSGESGGFDWDTQYF.

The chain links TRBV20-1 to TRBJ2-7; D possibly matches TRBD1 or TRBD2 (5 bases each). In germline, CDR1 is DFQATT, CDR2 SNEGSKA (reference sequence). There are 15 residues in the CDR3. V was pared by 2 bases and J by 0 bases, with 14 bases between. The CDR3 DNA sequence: TGCAGTGCTAGAAGCAGGGAGTCGAGCTCCTACGAGCAGTACTTC. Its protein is CSARSRESSSYEQYF.

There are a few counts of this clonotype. CDR3 region: CASSLGTGETEAFF. In nucleotides, the CDR3 is TGTGCCAGCAGCTTAGGGACAGGGGAAACTGAAGCTTTCTTT. This chain links TRBV7-9 with TRBJ1-1, with 9 bases matching TRBD1. CDR1 is SEHNR and CDR2 is FQNEAQ in the germline V gene (reference sequence). The CDR3 spans 14 residues. Losses at the gene ends were 1 base for V and 5 bases for J; bases not matched to a gene: 2. Together with reference TRBV7-9 and TRBJ1-1, the CDR3 gives the full variable domain: DTGVSQNPRHKITKRGQNVTFRCDPISEHNRLYWYRQTLGQGPEFLTYFQNEAQLEKSRLLSDRFSAERPKGSFSTLEIQRTEQGDSAMYLCASSLGTGETEAFFGQGTRLTVV.

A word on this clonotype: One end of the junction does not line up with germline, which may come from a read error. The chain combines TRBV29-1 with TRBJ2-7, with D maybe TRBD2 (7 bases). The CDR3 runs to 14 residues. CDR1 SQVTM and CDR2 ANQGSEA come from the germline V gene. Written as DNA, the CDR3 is TGCAGCGTTGAGGGGGGGCAAGGCTCCTACGAGCGGTACTTC. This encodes CSVEGGQGSYERYF.

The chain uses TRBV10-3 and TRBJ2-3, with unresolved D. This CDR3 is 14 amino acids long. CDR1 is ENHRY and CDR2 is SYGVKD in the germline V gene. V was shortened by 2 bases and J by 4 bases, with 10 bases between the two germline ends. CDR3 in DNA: TGTGCCATCAGTGAGAGCCCAAGCTCAGATACGCAGTATTTT. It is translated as CAISESPSSDTQYF.

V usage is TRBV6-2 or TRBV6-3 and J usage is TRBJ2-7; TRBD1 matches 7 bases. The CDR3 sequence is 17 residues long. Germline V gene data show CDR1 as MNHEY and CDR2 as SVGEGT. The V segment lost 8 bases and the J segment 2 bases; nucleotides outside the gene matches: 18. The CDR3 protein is CASSYRRWDRSPYEQYF. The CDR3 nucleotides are TGTGCCAGCTCATATCGTCGTTGGGACAGATCCCCCTACGAGCAGTACTTC.